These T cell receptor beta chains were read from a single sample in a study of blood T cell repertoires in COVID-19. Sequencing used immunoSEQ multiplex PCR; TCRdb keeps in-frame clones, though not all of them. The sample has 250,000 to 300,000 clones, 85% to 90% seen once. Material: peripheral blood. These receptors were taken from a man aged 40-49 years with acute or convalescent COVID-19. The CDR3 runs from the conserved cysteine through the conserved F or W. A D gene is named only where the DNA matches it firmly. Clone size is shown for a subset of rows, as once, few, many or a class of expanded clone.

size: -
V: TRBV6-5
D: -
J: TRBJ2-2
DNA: TGTGCCACCGAAAAGGGGGTAAACACCGGGGAGCTGTTTTTT
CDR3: CATEKGVNTGELFF

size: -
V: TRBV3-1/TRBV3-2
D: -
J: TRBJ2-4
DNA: TGTGCCAGCAGCCGCCGAGGGATAGCCAAAAACATTCAGTACTTC
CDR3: CASSRRGIAKNIQYF

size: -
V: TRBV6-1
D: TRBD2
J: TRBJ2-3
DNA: TGTGCCAGCAGTGACATGGCGGGGGGGTGGGGTACGCAGTATTTT
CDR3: CASSDMAGGWGTQYF

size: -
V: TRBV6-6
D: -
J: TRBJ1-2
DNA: TGTGCCAGCAGTTACGCCTCTTCGAGGAATGGCTACACCTTC
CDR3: CASSYASSRNGYTF

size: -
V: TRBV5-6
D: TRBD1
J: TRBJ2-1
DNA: TGTGCCAGCAGCATCGACAGGGGTGGCTACAATGAGCAGTTCTTC
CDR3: CASSIDRGGYNEQFF

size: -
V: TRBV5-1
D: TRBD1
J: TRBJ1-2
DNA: TGCGCCAGCAGCGATCAGGACAGGGATGGCTACACCTTC
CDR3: CASSDQDRDGYTF

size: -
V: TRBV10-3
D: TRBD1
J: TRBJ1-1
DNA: TGTGCCAGCGAACAGGGGGCCGGCGCTGAAGCTTTCTTT
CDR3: CASEQGAGAEAFF

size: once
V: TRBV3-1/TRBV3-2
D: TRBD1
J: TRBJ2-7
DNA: TGTGCCAGCAGCCAACCGGGACAGGGCTCCTACGAGCAGTACTTC
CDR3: CASSQPGQGSYEQYF

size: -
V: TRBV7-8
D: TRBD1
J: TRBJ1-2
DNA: TGTGCCAGCAGCCCCTGGACAGGGGATATCGGCTACACCTTC
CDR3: CASSPWTGDIGYTF

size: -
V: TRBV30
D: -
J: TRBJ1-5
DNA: TGTGCCTGGAGCTGGGCAGGCAATCAGCCCCAGCATTTT
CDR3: CAWSWAGNQPQHF

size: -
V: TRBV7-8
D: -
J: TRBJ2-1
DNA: TGTGCCAGCCGCAGGGCTTTTCCGTGGAATGAGCAGTTCTTC
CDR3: CASRRAFPWNEQFF

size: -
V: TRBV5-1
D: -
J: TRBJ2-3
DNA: TGCGCCAGCAGTGTAGGGACATCTCTCACAGATACGCAGTATTTT
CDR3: CASSVGTSLTDTQYF

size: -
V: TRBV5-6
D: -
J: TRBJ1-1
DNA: TGTGCCAGCAGCCAACAGGGCAGTTCCTGGTACACTGAAGCTTTCTTT
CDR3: CASSQQGSSWYTEAFF

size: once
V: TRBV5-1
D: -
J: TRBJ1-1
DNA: TGCGCCAGCAGCTGGCTAAAGGGCAGGGGAAACACTGAAGCTTTCTTT
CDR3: CASSWLKGRGNTEAFF

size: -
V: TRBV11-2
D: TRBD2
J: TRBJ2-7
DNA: TGTGCCAGCAGCTACGAGAGACTAGCCTCCTACGAGCAGTACTTC
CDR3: CASSYERLASYEQYF

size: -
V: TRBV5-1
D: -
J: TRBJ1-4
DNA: TGCGCCAGCAGCTTGGCAGGGTCAAATGAAAAACTGTTTTTT
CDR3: CASSLAGSNEKLFF

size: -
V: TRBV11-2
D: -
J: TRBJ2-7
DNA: TGTGCCAGCAGCTCCGGGTTTTACGAGCAGTACTTC
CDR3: CASSSGFYEQYF

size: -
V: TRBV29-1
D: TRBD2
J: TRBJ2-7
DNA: TGCAGCGTTGAAGATCCCACTAGCGGCTCCTACGAGCAGTACTTC
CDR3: CSVEDPTSGSYEQYF

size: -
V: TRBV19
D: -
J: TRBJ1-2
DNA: TGTGCCAGTAGTATGAGGGACATTACTAACTATGGCTACACCTTC
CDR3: CASSMRDITNYGYTF

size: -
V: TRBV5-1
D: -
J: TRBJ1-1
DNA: TGCGCCAGCAGCTTGAAGTACGAGGTGGACACTGAAGCTTTCTTT
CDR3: CASSLKYEVDTEAFF

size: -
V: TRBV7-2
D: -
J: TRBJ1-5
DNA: TGTGCCAGCAGCTTACGAGGTGACCAGCCCCAGCATTTT
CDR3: CASSLRGDQPQHF

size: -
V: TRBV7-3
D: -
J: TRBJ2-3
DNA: TGTGCCAGCACCCTTGGCGGGGACACAGATACGCAGTATTTT
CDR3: CASTLGGDTDTQYF

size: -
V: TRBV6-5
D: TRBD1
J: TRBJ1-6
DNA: TGTGCCAGCCTAGTTCAGACAGGGTATTCACCCCTCCACTTT
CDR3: CASLVQTGYSPLHF

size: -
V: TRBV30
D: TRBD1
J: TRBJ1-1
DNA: TGTGCCTGGTACAGGGGTTCGGGGGCTTTCTTT
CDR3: CAWYRGSGAFF

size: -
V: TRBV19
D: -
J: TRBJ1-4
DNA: TGTGCCAGTAGGAACCGGGTGGTTGAAAAACTGTTTTTT
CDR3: CASRNRVVEKLFF

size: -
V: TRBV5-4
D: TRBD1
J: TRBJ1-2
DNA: TGTGCCAGCAGCTTGGGGGCGGGACAGACTTCTTATGGCTACACCTTC
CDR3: CASSLGAGQTSYGYTF

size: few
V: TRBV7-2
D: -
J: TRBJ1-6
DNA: TGTGCCAGCAGCTTTTCAGGGACTAATAATTCACCCCTCCACTTT
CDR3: CASSFSGTNNSPLHF

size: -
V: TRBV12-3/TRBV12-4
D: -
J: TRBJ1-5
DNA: TGTGCCAGCAGTTTAGAGGCAGGACCCCAGCATTTT
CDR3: CASSLEAGPQHF

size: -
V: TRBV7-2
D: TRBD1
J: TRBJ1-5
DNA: TGTGCCAGCAGCGGGGGCACAGGGGGCTGGGAGCCCCAGCATTTT
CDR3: CASSGGTGGWEPQHF

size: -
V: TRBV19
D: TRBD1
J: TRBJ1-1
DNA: TGTGCCAGTAGTCTAGGTGCAGGGGGTGGCACTGAAGCTTTCTTT
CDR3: CASSLGAGGGTEAFF

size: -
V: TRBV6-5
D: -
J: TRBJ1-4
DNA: TGTGCCAGCAGAACGGGACTGGGGGGTGAAAAACTGTTTTTT
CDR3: CASRTGLGGEKLFF

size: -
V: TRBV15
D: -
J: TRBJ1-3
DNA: TGTGCCACCAGAGTGGCTTACTCTGGAAACACCATATATTTT
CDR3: CATRVAYSGNTIYF

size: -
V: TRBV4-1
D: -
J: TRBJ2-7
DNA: TGCGCCAGCAGCCAAGCGTTGGCGGAAACCTACGAGCAGTACTTC
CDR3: CASSQALAETYEQYF

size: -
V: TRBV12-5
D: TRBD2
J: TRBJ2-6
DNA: TGTGCTAGTGGTCGGACTAGCGTAAGCTCTGGGGCCAACGTCCTGACTTTC
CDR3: CASGRTSVSSGANVLTF

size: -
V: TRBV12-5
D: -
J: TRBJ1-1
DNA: TGTGCTAGTGGTTCACAGGGCCGGGGAGCTTTCTTT
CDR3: CASGSQGRGAFF

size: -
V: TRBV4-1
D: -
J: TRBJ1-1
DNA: TGCGCCAGCAGCCTACAGGGGAACACTGAAGCTTTCTTT
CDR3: CASSLQGNTEAFF

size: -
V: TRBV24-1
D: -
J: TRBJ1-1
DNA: TGTGCCACCAGTGACCCGATTAAGTCCGGGAACACTGAAGCTTTCTTT
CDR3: CATSDPIKSGNTEAFF

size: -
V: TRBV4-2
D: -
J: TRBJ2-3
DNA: TGTGCCAGCAGCCAAGGGGCTAGCAGCAGCACAGATACGCAGTATTTT
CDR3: CASSQGASSSTDTQYF

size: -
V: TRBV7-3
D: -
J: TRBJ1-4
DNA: TGTGCCAGCAGCTTAGGCCGGGGGAAGGGTGAAAAACTGTTTTTT
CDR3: CASSLGRGKGEKLFF

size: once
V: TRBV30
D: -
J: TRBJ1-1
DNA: TGTGCCTGGAAAGTACCCCCGCAACAGGGAAGGAGCACTGAAGCTTTCTTT
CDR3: CAWKVPPQQGRSTEAFF

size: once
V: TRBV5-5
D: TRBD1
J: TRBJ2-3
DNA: TGTGCCAGCAGCCCCCGGACAGGGAGCACAGATACGCAGTATTTT
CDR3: CASSPRTGSTDTQYF

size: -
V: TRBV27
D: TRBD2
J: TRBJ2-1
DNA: TGTGCCAGCAGTCCCTTGGCGGGGGAGATCTACAATGAGCAGTTCTTC
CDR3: CASSPLAGEIYNEQFF